Below are 9 T cell receptor beta chains sequenced from a single sample in a study of post-analysis software for immune sequencing data (dated by TCRdb to between 2014 and 2016). No antigen has been assigned to these receptors. Preparation of the library involved PCR. The sequencing machine was an Illumina HiSeq 2500. Unique molecular identifiers were incorporated into TCR beta cDNA libraries to reduce PCR and sequencing biases. The raw public data were reprocessed by TCRdb itself: fastp quality trimming at Q25, MiXCR clonotype calling, in-frame beta chains only. Entries that share a CDR3 protein sequence are merged under the most common genes and DNA. Present in this sample are 150,000 to 200,000 distinct CDR3 sequences, roughly 30% of which were seen just once. The ten top clones hold about 1.6% of the sample. What the authors observed across the whole study: Patients showed significantly higher frequencies than controls for a few TRBV segments, among them TRBV5-6, TRBV5-1 and TRBV20-1.

Input material: blood. These receptors originate from a girl aged 10-17 years with multiple sclerosis.

This clonotype was seen a handful of times. The chain couples TRBV10-3 to TRBJ2-5, with D unclear. V was cut by 5 bases and J by 5 bases, with 12 bases left in between. The CDR3 has 13 amino acids. Germline assignment: CDR1 ENHRY and CDR2 SYGVKD. In DNA form, the CDR3 reads TGTGCCATCAGTCGACCGGGTAGGGAGACCCAGTACTTC. As protein: CAISRPGRETQYF.

The V gene is TRBV14, the J gene TRBJ1-2; D remains unclear. Trimming shortened V by 1 base and J by 6 bases, and 12 bases separated the two germline ends. The CDR3 sequence is 14 residues long. CDR1 is SGHDN, CDR2 FVKESK, per germline. Here the CDR3 DNA reads TGTGCCAGCAGCCAAGCTAGTCCATGGGATGGCTACACCTTC. This encodes CASSQASPWDGYTF.

This clonotype has at least ten counts. The genes are TRBV25-1 and TRBJ2-3, with 7 bases identical to TRBD2. Germline CDR1 is MGHDK and CDR2 is SYGVNS. Trimming at V came to 7 bases and at J to 2 bases, leaving 21 bases not matched to a gene. The CDR3 is 19 amino acids. The CDR3 DNA follows: TGTGCCAGCACCCCCGCACCAGCGGGATTCAATCGGGACACAGATACGCAGTATTTT. Protein product: CASTPAPAGFNRDTDTQYF.

This clonotype was seen at least ten times. The V gene is TRBV12-3 or TRBV12-4, the J gene TRBJ2-3; the D gene is possibly TRBD2 (6 bases). V dropped 8 bases and J dropped 4 bases, with 16 bases sitting between them. The CDR3 extends over 14 amino acids. In nucleotides, the CDR3 is TGTGCCAGCCGTACGGGAGAACAGGCAGATACGCAGTATTTT. Encoded protein: CASRTGEQADTQYF.

This clonotype appeared a few times. The chain combines TRBV5-1 with TRBJ1-2; D is possibly TRBD1 (5 bases). The CDR3 has 15 amino acids. CDR1 is SGHRS, CDR2 YFSETQ, per germline. V was shortened by 4 bases and J by 6 bases, with 19 bases between the two germline ends. The chain's CDR3 is CASSPPGQAANGYTF. In DNA, the CDR3 is TGCGCCAGCAGCCCGCCCGGACAAGCGGCGAATGGCTACACCTTC.

This clonotype was seen more than once but under ten times. CDR3 in DNA: TGTGCCATCAGTGAGTCGGGCACAGATACGCAGTATTTT. It is translated as CAISESGTDTQYF. The chain recombines TRBV10-3 with TRBJ2-3; unclear D gene. Germline assignment: CDR1 ENHRY and CDR2 SYGVKD. This CDR3 region has 13 residues. The V gene lost 0 bases and the J gene lost 1 base, with 2 bases spanning the gap.

Details on this clonotype: Given a much more abundant clone one base away, this may be a read error. V is TRBV7-8 and J is TRBJ2-1, with D unresolved. The V end was cut by 5 bases, the J end by 7 bases, with 15 bases between. CDR1 and CDR2 from the germline V gene are SGHVS and FQNEAQ. The CDR3 has 14 amino acids. CDR3 sequence (DNA): TGTGCCAGCAGCCCGTGGACCCTGGTGAATGAGCAGTTCTTC. Residues: CASSPWTLVNEQFF. Full variable domain (rest looked up from reference TRBV7-8 and TRBJ2-1): GAGVSQSPRYKVAKRGQDVALRCDPISGHVSLFWYQQALGQGPEFLTYFQNEAQLDKSGLPSDRFFAERPEGSVSTLKIQRTQQEDSAVYLCASSPWTLVNEQFFGPGTRLTVL.

This clonotype was recorded at least ten times. The V gene is TRBV7-2, the J gene TRBJ2-5; 9 bases line up with TRBD2. Trimming cost V 2 bases and J 6 bases; bases outside gene matches: 7. The CDR3 is 15 amino acids. Per the germline V gene, CDR1 is SGHTA and CDR2 is FQGNSA. The CDR3 DNA reads as TGTGCCAGCAGCTTAATGGCGGGAGGGCCCCAGACCCAGTACTTC. Protein: CASSLMAGGPQTQYF.

With respect to this clonotype: A much larger clone differs from this one at a single base, so this may be a read error. The V call is TRBV12-3 or TRBV12-4, the J call TRBJ1-2; 9 bases fit TRBD1. This CDR3 region has 15 residues. CDR3 DNA sequence: TGTGCCTGCAGTTTGGGACAGGGAACCCACTATGGCTACACCTTC. It is translated as CACSLGQGTHYGYTF.